A single sample gave rise to the 15 T cell receptor beta chains below, sequenced in a study of CD8 T cells in Susac syndrome. RNA, at about 0.45 to 1 ug, was reverse transcribed with random hexamers. TCRdb re-analysed the immunoSEQ multiplex PCR reads in MiXCR, keeping a single row per CDR3 protein. The sample carries over 200,000 distinct CDR3 sequences, 85% to 95% recorded once. The sequencing input was CD4+ T cells from PBMCs. The origin of the receptors is a human donor with multiple sclerosis.

This chain joins TRBV29-1 and TRBJ2-3; D may be TRBD1 or TRBD2 (6 bases each). V was shortened by 4 bases and J by 2 bases, with 13 bases between the two germline ends. The CDR3 has 14 residues. The V gene's germline CDR1 is SQVTM and CDR2 ANQGSEA. Written as DNA, the CDR3 is TGCAGCGTTGCCCGAGGGGGGTCCACAGATACGCAGTATTTT. This encodes CSVARGGSTDTQYF.

The chain is built from TRBV29-1 and TRBJ2-1, with TRBD1 matching 12 bases. The CDR3 has 13 residues. CDR1 and CDR2 (germline): SQVTM, ANQGSEA. Trimming at V came to 6 bases and at J to 8 bases, leaving 5 bases not matched to a gene. CDR3 in DNA: TGCAGCGTAGCCGGGACAGGGGGCGATGAGCAGTTCTTC. Translating it yields CSVAGTGGDEQFF.

V is TRBV10-3 and J is TRBJ2-7, with 8 positions matching TRBD1. Losses at the gene ends were 6 bases for V and 7 bases for J; bases not matched to a gene: 8. Germline lookup yields CDR1 ENHRY and CDR2 SYGVKD. This CDR3 is built from 13 residues. The DNA of the CDR3 is TGTGCCATCAGGGGACAGGTCGCAGAGGAGCAGTACGTC. Protein sequence: CAIRGQVAEEQYV.

The chain employs TRBV7-9 and TRBJ2-3, with D perhaps matching TRBD2 (6 bases). The V end lost 3 bases, the J end lost 0 bases, and 13 bases lay between the germline ends. Germline V gene sequence: CDR1 SEHNR, CDR2 FQNEAQ (reference sequence). This CDR3 is built from 16 residues. The CDR3 nucleotides are TGTGCCAGCAGCTTCCAGAGCGGGTCTAGCACAGATACGCAGTATTTT. It encodes CASSFQSGSSTDTQYF.

The chain couples TRBV7-9 to TRBJ1-2; D uncertain. Germline V lookup: CDR1 SEHNR, CDR2 FQNEAQ (reference sequence). CDR3 length: 13 residues. V gave up 5 bases and J gave up 3 bases, with 10 bases separating them. In DNA form, the CDR3 reads TGTGCCAGCAGCCAACTTGGGGACTATGGCTACACCTTC. As protein: CASSQLGDYGYTF.

This chain connects TRBV29-1 to TRBJ2-2, with a tentative D call TRBD1 (6 bases). The CDR3 is 14 amino acids. The germline gives CDR1 SQVTM, CDR2 ANQGSEA. V shed 4 bases and J shed 1 base, with 10 bases lying between them. CDR3: CSVGARGNTGELFF. The DNA for the CDR3 is TGCAGCGTTGGGGCCAGGGGGAACACCGGGGAGCTGTTTTTT.

The J gene is TRBJ1-2, the V gene TRBV4-2; D is possibly TRBD1 (5 bases). Between the trimmed V and J ends, which lost 0 bases and 7 bases, there was a span of 12 bases. Germline values: CDR1 LGHNA, CDR2 YNFKEQ. This CDR3 comprises 14 residues. CDR3 DNA: TGTGCCAGCAGCCAAGATCGTCAGGGTGTTGGCTACACCTTC. This translates into CASSQDRQGVGYTF.

This chain links TRBV14 with TRBJ2-1; possibly TRBD2 for D (5 bases). CDR1 is SGHDN, CDR2 FVKESK, per germline. The CDR3 spans 16 residues. Trimming cost V 1 base and J 0 bases, with 10 bases left between them. In nucleotides, the CDR3 is TGTGCCAGCAGCCAAGGTGGGAGCGTCTCCTACAATGAGCAGTTCTTC. Translation: CASSQGGSVSYNEQFF.

The chain combines TRBV7-9 with TRBJ1-2; TRBD1 agrees at 7 bases. V shed 3 bases, J shed 8 bases, and the junction held 6 bases outside the gene matches. The germline gives CDR1 SEHNR, CDR2 FQNEAQ (reference sequence). The CDR3 extends over 13 amino acids. CDR3 region: CASSFRGGEGYTF. CDR3 coding DNA: TGTGCCAGCAGCTTTCGAGGGGGCGAGGGCTACACCTTC. Full variable domain (missing parts from reference TRBV7-9 and TRBJ1-2): DTGVSQNPRHKITKRGQNVTFRCDPISEHNRLYWYRQTLGQGPEFLTYFQNEAQLEKSRLLSDRFSAERPKGSFSTLEIQRTEQGDSAMYLCASSFRGGEGYTFGSGTRLTVV.

The rearrangement links TRBV4-2 to TRBJ2-7; D unresolved. This CDR3 region has 13 residues. Germline V gene data show CDR1 as LGHNA and CDR2 as YNFKEQ. V shed 0 bases and J shed 5 bases, with 8 bases lying between them. DNA for the CDR3: TGTGCCAGCAGCCAAGATGAAGGAGACGAGCAGTACTTC. Translation gives CASSQDEGDEQYF.

CDR3 nucleotide sequence: TGTGCCTCTTGGGACAGGGGCAATTCACCCCTCCACTTT. This translates into CASWDRGNSPLHF. The genes are TRBV6-6 and TRBJ1-6; 10 bases match TRBD1. Germline V lookup: CDR1 MNHNY, CDR2 SVGAGI (reference sequence). CDR3 length: 13 residues. V trimming: 11 bases; J trimming: 7 bases; junction bases outside the gene matches: 5.

The chain combines TRBV30 with TRBJ2-6, with D unclear. CDR1 and CDR2 (germline): GTSNPN, SVGIG (reference sequence). The V and J ends lost 2 bases and 0 bases respectively, with 14 bases between them. The CDR3 consists of 17 residues. The CDR3 region has the DNA TGTGCCTGGAGTCGGTCTCGTACGAGCTCTGGGGCCAACGTCCTGACTTTC. It encodes CAWSRSRTSSGANVLTF. Supplemented by reference TRBV30 and TRBJ2-6, the full variable domain reads SQTIHQWPATLVQPVGSPLSLECTVEGTSNPNLYWYRQAAGRGLQLLFYSVGIGQISSEVPQNLSASRPQDRQFILSSKKLLLSDSGFYLCAWSRSRTSSGANVLTFGAGSRLTVL.

V usage is TRBV20-1 and J usage is TRBJ2-3; D gene uncertain. Between the trimmed V and J ends, which lost 3 bases and 4 bases, there was a span of 11 bases. This CDR3 region has 13 residues. Germline-derived CDR1 and CDR2 are DFQATT and SNEGSKA (reference sequence). The CDR3 sequence is CSASYSYADTQYF. Here the CDR3 DNA reads TGCAGTGCTAGTTACAGCTACGCAGATACGCAGTATTTT.

The rearrangement uses TRBV6-6 and TRBJ1-1; D is undetermined. Germline values: CDR1 MNHNY, CDR2 SVGAGI (reference sequence). The CDR3 covers 12 residues. V lost 4 bases and J lost 1, with 4 bases in between. CDR3 region: CASSSQNTEAFF. In nucleotides, the CDR3 is TGTGCCAGCAGTTCCCAGAACACTGAAGCTTTCTTT.

This chain joins TRBV30 and TRBJ2-5; unclear D gene. The CDR3 runs 15 residues. V dropped 3 bases and J dropped 3 bases, with 17 bases sitting between them. The germline gives CDR1 GTSNPN, CDR2 SVGIG (reference sequence). This CDR3 reads CAWSSRWAEKETQYF. The CDR3 nucleotides read TGTGCCTGGAGCTCCCGTTGGGCAGAGAAAGAGACCCAGTACTTC.